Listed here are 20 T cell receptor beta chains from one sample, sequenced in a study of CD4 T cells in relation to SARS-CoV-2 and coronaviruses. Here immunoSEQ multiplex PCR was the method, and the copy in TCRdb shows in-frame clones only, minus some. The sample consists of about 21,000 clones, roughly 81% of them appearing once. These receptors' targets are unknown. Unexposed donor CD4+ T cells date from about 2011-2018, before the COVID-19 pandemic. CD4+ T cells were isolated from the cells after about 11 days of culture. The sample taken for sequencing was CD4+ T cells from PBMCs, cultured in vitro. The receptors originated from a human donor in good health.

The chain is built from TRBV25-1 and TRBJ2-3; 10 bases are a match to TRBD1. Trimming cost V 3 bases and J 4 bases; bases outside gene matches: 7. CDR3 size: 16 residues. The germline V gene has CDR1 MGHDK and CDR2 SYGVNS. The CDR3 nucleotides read TGTGCCAGCAGTGAGCCGGGACAGGGGTTATCAGATACGCAGTATTTT. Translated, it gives CASSEPGQGLSDTQYF.

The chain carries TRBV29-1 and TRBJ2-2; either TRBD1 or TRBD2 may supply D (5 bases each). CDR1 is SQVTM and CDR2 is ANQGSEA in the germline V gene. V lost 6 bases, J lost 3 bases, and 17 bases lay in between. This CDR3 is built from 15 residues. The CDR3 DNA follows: TGCAGCGTCCGGGGCCCCTTCGGGGACACCGGGGAGCTGTTTTTT. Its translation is CSVRGPFGDTGELFF.

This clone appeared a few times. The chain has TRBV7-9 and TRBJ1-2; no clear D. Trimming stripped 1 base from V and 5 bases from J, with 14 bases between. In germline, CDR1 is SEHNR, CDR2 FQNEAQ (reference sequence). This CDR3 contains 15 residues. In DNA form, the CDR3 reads TGTGCCAGCAGCTTAGAGGTTGGGAGAGGGTATGGCTACACCTTC. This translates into CASSLEVGRGYGYTF.

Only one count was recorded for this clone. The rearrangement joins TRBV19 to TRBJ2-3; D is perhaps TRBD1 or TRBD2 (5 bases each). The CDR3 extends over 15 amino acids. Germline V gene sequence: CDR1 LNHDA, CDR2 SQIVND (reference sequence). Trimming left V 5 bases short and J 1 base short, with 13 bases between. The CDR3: CASSGGVRRTDTQYF. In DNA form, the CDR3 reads TGTGCCAGTAGTGGGGGAGTTCGGCGCACAGATACGCAGTATTTT.

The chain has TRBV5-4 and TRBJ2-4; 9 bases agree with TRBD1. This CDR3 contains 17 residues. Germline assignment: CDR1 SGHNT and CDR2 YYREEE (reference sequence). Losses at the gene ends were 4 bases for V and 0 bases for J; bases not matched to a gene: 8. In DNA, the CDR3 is TGTGCCAGCAGCGGGACAGGGAGCCCTCTAGCCAAAAACATTCAGTACTTC. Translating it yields CASSGTGSPLAKNIQYF.

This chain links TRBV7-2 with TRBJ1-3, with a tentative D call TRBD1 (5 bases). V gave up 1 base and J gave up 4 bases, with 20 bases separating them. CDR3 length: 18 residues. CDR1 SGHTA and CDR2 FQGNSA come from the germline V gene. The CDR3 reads CASSLGGAGGNLGNTIYF. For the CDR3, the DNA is TGTGCCAGCAGCTTAGGAGGGGCAGGAGGAAATCTAGGAAACACCATATATTTT.

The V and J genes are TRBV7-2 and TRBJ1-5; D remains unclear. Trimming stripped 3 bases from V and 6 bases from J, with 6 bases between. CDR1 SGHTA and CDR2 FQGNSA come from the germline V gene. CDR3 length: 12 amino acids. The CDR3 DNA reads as TGTGCCAGCAGCTTCGAGGTTCAGCCCCAGCATTTT. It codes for CASSFEVQPQHF.

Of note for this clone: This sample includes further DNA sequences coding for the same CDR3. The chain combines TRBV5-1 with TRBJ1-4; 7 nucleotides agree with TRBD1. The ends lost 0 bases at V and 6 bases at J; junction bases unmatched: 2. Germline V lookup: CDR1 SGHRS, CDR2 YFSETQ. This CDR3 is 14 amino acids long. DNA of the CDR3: TGCGCCAGCAGCTTGGGTCAGGGGGATGAAAAACTGTTTTTT. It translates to CASSLGQGDEKLFF.

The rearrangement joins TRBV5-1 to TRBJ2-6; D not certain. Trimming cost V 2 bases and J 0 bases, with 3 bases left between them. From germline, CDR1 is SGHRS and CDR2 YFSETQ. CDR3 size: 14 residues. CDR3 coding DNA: TGCGCCAGCAGCTTCCGCTCTGGGGCCAACGTCCTGACTTTC. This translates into CASSFRSGANVLTF.

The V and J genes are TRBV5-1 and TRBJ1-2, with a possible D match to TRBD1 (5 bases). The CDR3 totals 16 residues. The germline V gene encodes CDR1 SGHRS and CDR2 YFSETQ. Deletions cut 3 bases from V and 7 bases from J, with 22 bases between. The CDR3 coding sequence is TGCGCCAGCAGCTCACGCCCCTGGGGCAGAATGGGTGGCTACACCTTC. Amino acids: CASSSRPWGRMGGYTF. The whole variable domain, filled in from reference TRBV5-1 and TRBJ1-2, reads KAGVTQTPRYLIKTRGQQVTLSCSPISGHRSVSWYQQTPGQGLQFLFEYFSETQRNKGNFPGRFSGRQFSNSRSEMNVSTLELGDSALYLCASSSRPWGRMGGYTFGSGTRLTVV.

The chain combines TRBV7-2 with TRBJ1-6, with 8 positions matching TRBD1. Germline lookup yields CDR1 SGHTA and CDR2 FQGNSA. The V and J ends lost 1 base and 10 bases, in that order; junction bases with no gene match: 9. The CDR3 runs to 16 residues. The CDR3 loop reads CASSLGQGAVRSPLHF. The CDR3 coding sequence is TGTGCCAGCAGCTTAGGCCAGGGGGCGGTGAGATCACCCCTCCACTTT.

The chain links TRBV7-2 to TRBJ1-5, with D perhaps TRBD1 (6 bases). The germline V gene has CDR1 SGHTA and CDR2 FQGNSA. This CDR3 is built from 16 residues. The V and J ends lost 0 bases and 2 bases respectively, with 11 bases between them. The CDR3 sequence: CASSLAPGAGNQPQHF. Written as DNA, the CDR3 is TGTGCCAGCAGCTTAGCGCCGGGGGCGGGCAATCAGCCCCAGCATTTT. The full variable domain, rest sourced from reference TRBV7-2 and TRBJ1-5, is GAGVSQSPSNKVTEKGKDVELRCDPISGHTALYWYRQSLGQGLEFLIYFQGNSAPDKSGLPSDRFSAERTGGSVSTLTIQRTQQEDSAVYLCASSLAPGAGNQPQHFGDGTRLSIL.

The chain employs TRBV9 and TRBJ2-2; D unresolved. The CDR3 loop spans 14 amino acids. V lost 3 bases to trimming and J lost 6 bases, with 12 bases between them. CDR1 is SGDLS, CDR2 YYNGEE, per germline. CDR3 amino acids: CASSGGVSSGELFF. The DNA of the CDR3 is TGTGCCAGCAGCGGAGGCGTTTCGTCCGGGGAGCTGTTTTTT.

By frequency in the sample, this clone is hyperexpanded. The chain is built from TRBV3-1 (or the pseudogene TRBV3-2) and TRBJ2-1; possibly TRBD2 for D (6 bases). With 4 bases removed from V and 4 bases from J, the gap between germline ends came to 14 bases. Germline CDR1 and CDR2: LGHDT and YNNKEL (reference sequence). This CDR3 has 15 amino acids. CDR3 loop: CASSRPGLGYNEQFF. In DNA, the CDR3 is TGTGCCAGCAGCCGACCGGGACTGGGGTACAATGAGCAGTTCTTC.

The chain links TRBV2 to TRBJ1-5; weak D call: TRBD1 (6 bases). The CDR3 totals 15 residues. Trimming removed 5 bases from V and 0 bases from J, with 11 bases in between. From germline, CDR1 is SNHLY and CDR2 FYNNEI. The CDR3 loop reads CASSQTGDSNQPQHF. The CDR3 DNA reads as TGTGCCAGCAGTCAGACAGGAGATAGCAATCAGCCCCAGCATTTT.

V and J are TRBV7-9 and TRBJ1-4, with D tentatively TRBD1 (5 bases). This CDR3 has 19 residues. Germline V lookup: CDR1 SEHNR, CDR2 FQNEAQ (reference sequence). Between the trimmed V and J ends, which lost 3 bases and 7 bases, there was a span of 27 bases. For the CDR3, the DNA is TGTGCCAGCAGCTTGGGGACGACGCGGGATTTAACCTTTAGTGAAAAACTGTTTTTT. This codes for CASSLGTTRDLTFSEKLFF.

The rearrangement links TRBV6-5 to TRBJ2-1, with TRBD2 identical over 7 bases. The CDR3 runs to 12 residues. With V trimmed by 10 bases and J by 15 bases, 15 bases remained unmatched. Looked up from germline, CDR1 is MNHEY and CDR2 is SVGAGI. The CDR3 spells CATYASSGRLFF. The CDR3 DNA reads TGTGCCACCTATGCCTCTAGCGGCAGACTGTTCTTC.

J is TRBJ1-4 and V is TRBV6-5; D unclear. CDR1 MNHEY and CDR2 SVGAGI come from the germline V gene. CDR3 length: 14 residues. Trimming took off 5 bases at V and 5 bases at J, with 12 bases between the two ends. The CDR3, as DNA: TGTGCCAGCAGTCAACAGCCATCAAATGAAAAACTGTTTTTT. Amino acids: CASSQQPSNEKLFF.

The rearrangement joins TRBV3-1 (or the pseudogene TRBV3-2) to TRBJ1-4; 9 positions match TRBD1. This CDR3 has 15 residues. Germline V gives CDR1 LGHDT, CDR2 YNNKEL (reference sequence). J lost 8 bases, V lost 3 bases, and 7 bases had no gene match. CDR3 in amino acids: CASSHTGQGGEKLFF. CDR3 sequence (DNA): TGTGCCAGCAGCCACACGGGACAGGGAGGAGAAAAACTGTTTTTT.

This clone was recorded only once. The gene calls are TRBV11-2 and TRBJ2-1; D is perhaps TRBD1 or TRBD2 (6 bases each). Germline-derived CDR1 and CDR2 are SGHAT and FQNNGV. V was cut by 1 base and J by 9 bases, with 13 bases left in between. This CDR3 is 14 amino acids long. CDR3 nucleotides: TGTGCCAGCAGCTTAGTTCGGGGGCGCGGTGAGCAGTTCTTC. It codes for CASSLVRGRGEQFF.